A single sample gave rise to the 30 T cell receptor beta chains below, sequenced in a study of blood T cell repertoires in COVID-19. Only in-frame clones appear in the TCRdb table, and some are missing; sequencing was by immunoSEQ multiplex PCR. Among tens of thousands of clones, roughly 87% were seen once, and the ten largest hold about a tenth. The sequencing input was peripheral blood. The receptors stem from a human donor in a cohort sampled during active COVID-19.

The rearrangement joins TRBV7-3 to TRBJ2-1; 10 positions match TRBD2. CDR1 is SGHTA and CDR2 is FQGTGA in the germline V gene. J was trimmed by 7 bases and V by 4 bases; bases with no gene match: 4. This CDR3 is 14 amino acids long. CDR3 in amino acids: CASSSSGGANEQFF. The CDR3 DNA follows: TGTGCCAGCAGCTCAAGCGGGGGGGCGAATGAGCAGTTCTTC.

The chain uses TRBV7-6 and TRBJ2-5; 13 bases are shared with TRBD2. Germline CDR1 SGHVS, CDR2 FNYEAQ. The CDR3 is 16 residues long. The trim removed 5 bases at V and 5 bases at J, leaving 8 bases unmatched. CDR3 amino acids: CASSPDGTSGVETQYF. DNA of the CDR3: TGTGCCAGCAGCCCTGATGGGACTAGCGGGGTTGAGACCCAGTACTTC.

CDR3 sequence reads: CASSLVAGGSYNEQFF. The CDR3 bases are TGCGCCAGCAGCTTGGTGGCAGGGGGATCCTACAATGAGCAGTTCTTC. J is TRBJ2-1 and V is TRBV5-1; the match to TRBD1 covers 7 bases. CDR1 and CDR2 (germline): SGHRS, YFSETQ. The CDR3 is 16 amino acids. After removal of 0 bases from V and 1 base from J, the junction contained 4 bases not matched to a gene.

The count of this clone is one. The chain links TRBV5-1 to TRBJ2-3; tentatively, D is TRBD1 (5 bases). This CDR3 spans 16 amino acids. V lost 0 bases and J lost 0, with 11 bases in between. Germline CDR1 reads SGHRS; CDR2 reads YFSETQ. The DNA for the CDR3 is TGCGCCAGCAGCTTGGGACAGAACCCTAGCACAGATACGCAGTATTTT. Translation gives CASSLGQNPSTDTQYF.

This clone came up once. The chain links TRBV2 to TRBJ2-5; no firm D call. This CDR3 region has 11 residues. Trimming shortened V by 5 bases and J by 5 bases, and 6 bases separated the two germline ends. Germline V gene sequence: CDR1 SNHLY, CDR2 FYNNEI. The CDR3 bases are TGTGCCAGCAGTTTAGAGGAGACCCAGTACTTC. Translating it yields CASSLEETQYF.

The rearrangement joins TRBV6-5 to TRBJ1-2; no firm D call. The CDR3 has 12 amino acids. The V end was cut by 8 bases, the J end by 0 bases, with 7 bases between. Looked up from germline, CDR1 is MNHEY and CDR2 is SVGAGI. CDR3 in amino acids: CASAQANYGYTF. For the CDR3, the DNA is TGTGCCAGCGCTCAGGCTAACTATGGCTACACCTTC.

This clone was seen a few times. The chain joins TRBV19 to TRBJ1-1; the D is unclear. Trimming removed 3 bases at V and 0 bases at J, with 8 bases between. The CDR3 has 14 amino acids. CDR1 is LNHDA and CDR2 is SQIVND in the germline V gene (reference sequence). The chain's CDR3 is CASSIARLNTEAFF. DNA for the CDR3: TGTGCCAGTAGTATCGCCAGGCTGAACACTGAAGCTTTCTTT.

This clone showed up just once. The chain joins TRBV5-6 to TRBJ2-7, with 11 bases matching TRBD2. The germline V gene encodes CDR1 SGHDT and CDR2 YYEEEE. The V segment lost 5 bases and the J segment 7 bases; nucleotides outside the gene matches: 8. The CDR3 contains 14 residues. CDR3 loop: CASSWGLADFEQYF. CDR3 in DNA: TGTGCCAGCAGTTGGGGACTAGCGGACTTTGAGCAGTACTTC.

The chain recombines TRBV11-2 with TRBJ1-1; D possibly corresponds to TRBD1 (5 bases). Trimming removed 6 bases from V and 5 bases from J, with 10 bases in between. This CDR3 has 12 residues. Germline CDR1 SGHAT, CDR2 FQNNGV. CDR3 sequence (DNA): TGTGCCAGCAGGACCGGGGGAACTGAAGCTTTCTTT. As protein: CASRTGGTEAFF.

This clone was picked up a small number of times. This chain joins TRBV2 and TRBJ2-7, with D perhaps matching TRBD1 (5 bases). Germline-derived CDR1 and CDR2 are SNHLY and FYNNEI. V gave up 5 bases and J gave up 0 bases, with 8 bases separating them. This CDR3 region has 13 residues. The CDR3 is CASSYRSSYEQYF. The CDR3 coding sequence is TGTGCCAGCAGTTACAGGTCCTCCTACGAGCAGTACTTC.

V gene TRBV7-2 combines with J gene TRBJ2-7; 10 bases match TRBD2. The CDR3 length is 16 residues. V lost 3 bases and J lost 3; bases outside the gene matches: 8. Per germline, CDR1 SGHTA and CDR2 FQGNSA. Here the CDR3 DNA reads TGTGCCAGCAGCTTCAAGTCCGGGACTAGCGTCTACGAGCAGTACTTC. Translation: CASSFKSGTSVYEQYF.

CDR3 nucleotides: TGTGCCAGCAGCGCACCGGGACTAGCGAATATTAATGAGCAGTTCTTC. Translating it yields CASSAPGLANINEQFF. J is TRBJ2-1 and V is TRBV9; 10 positions match TRBD2. The CDR3 contains 16 residues. With V trimmed by 3 bases and J by 7 bases, 10 bases remained unmatched. The germline V gene has CDR1 SGDLS and CDR2 YYNGEE.

The rearrangement links TRBV4-2 to TRBJ2-3; 10 bases are shared with TRBD2. In germline, CDR1 is LGHNA, CDR2 YNFKEQ. The CDR3 loop spans 16 amino acids. Losses at the gene ends were 3 bases for V and 2 bases for J; bases not matched to a gene: 5. CDR3 nucleotide sequence: TGTGCCAGCAGCCACCCTAGCGGGAGTAACACAGATACGCAGTATTTT. Translating it yields CASSHPSGSNTDTQYF.

The V and J genes are TRBV19 and TRBJ2-5, with D possibly being TRBD2 (5 bases). The CDR3 covers 16 residues. CDR1 LNHDA and CDR2 SQIVND come from the germline V gene (reference sequence). The ends were cut back, 5 bases at V and 1 base at J, with 17 bases in the middle. Here the CDR3 DNA reads TGTGCCAGTAGTGGCCTTGACGGACGGGGCCAAGAGACCCAGTACTTC. This sequence encodes CASSGLDGRGQETQYF.

The chain employs TRBV27 and TRBJ2-3; TRBD2 aligns across 9 bases. Trimming cost V 4 bases and J 0 bases; bases outside gene matches: 5. The germline gives CDR1 MNHEY, CDR2 SMNVEV (reference sequence). The length of the CDR3 is 16 residues. The CDR3 DNA reads as TGTGCCAGCAGTTCGAGTAGCGGGAGTAGCACAGATACGCAGTATTTT. This sequence encodes CASSSSSGSSTDTQYF.

The chain employs TRBV3-1 (or the pseudogene TRBV3-2) and TRBJ1-1; 7 nucleotides align to TRBD1. Germline V gives CDR1 LGHDT, CDR2 YNNKEL (reference sequence). CDR3 size: 16 residues. The J segment lost 4 bases and the V segment lost 0 bases, leaving 8 bases of the junction unmatched. The CDR3 sequence is CASSQDSPQGSTEAFF. The CDR3 DNA reads TGTGCCAGCAGCCAAGATTCCCCACAGGGGTCCACTGAAGCTTTCTTT.

This chain uses TRBV3-1 (or the pseudogene TRBV3-2) with TRBJ2-5, with TRBD1 as a possible D gene (5 bases). Germline V lookup: CDR1 LGHDT, CDR2 YNNKEL (reference sequence). V lost 1 base and J 1 base, leaving 13 bases between the germline ends. There are 16 residues in the CDR3. Here the CDR3 reads CASSQGFRAIQETQYF. DNA of the CDR3: TGTGCCAGCAGCCAAGGATTCAGGGCGATCCAAGAGACCCAGTACTTC.

About this clone itself: Compared with germline, one end of the junction differs, possibly owing to a read error. The rearrangement uses TRBV10-2 and TRBJ2-7; 7 bases map to TRBD1. The CDR3 sequence is 13 residues long. CDR1 WSHSY and CDR2 SAAADI come from the germline V gene. CDR3 loop: CTSSLTGAYEQYF. The CDR3, as DNA: TGCACCAGCAGTCTAACAGGGGCCTACGAGCAGTACTTC.

V usage is TRBV19 and J usage is TRBJ1-4; D may be TRBD1 (6 bases). Trimming left V 5 bases short and J 3 bases short, with 13 bases between. Germline V CDR1 and CDR2: LNHDA, SQIVND (reference sequence). CDR3 size: 15 residues. DNA for the CDR3: TGTGCCAGTAGTCCATCACAGGGAGCTAATGAAAAACTGTTTTTT. Its translation: CASSPSQGANEKLFF.

The rearrangement links TRBV5-1 to TRBJ1-1; 11 bases match TRBD1. CDR1 and CDR2 (germline): SGHRS, YFSETQ. The CDR3 has 17 residues. With V trimmed by 3 bases and J by 6 bases, 13 bases remained unmatched. This CDR3 is CASSWTPGTGGYAEAFF. CDR3 nucleotide sequence: TGCGCCAGCAGCTGGACCCCCGGGACAGGGGGTTACGCTGAAGCTTTCTTT.

The table lists this clone with a count of one. The chain joins TRBV5-1 to TRBJ1-2, with 8 bases aligning to TRBD1. This CDR3 comprises 17 residues. V dropped 0 bases and J dropped 4; count of bases not matched to a gene: 11. The germline gives CDR1 SGHRS, CDR2 YFSETQ. The CDR3 protein is CASSLAGTGDGGYGYTF. CDR3 sequence (DNA): TGCGCCAGCAGCTTGGCTGGGACAGGCGACGGTGGCTATGGCTACACCTTC.

The chain is built from TRBV29-1 and TRBJ1-4; D perhaps matches TRBD1 (5 bases). Trimming shortened V by 4 bases and J by 3 bases, and 21 bases separated the two germline ends. This CDR3 has 17 amino acids. CDR1 SQVTM and CDR2 ANQGSEA come from the germline V gene. CDR3 region: CSVAGRIGTGANEKLFF. Written as DNA, the CDR3 is TGCAGCGTTGCGGGACGGATAGGGACGGGAGCTAATGAAAAACTGTTTTTT.

The chain links TRBV4-1 to TRBJ2-3; D ambiguous. The CDR3 totals 12 residues. Deletions cut 1 base from V and 6 bases from J, with 5 bases between. The V gene's germline CDR1 is MGHRA and CDR2 YSYEKL. The CDR3 DNA is TGCGCCAGCAGCCAAGGGCAGGATACGCAGTATTTT. It yields the protein CASSQGQDTQYF.

The chain links TRBV29-1 to TRBJ2-7, with unresolved D. V gave up 7 bases and J gave up 4 bases, with 14 bases separating them. Germline-derived CDR1 and CDR2 are SQVTM and ANQGSEA. This CDR3 has 12 residues. The CDR3 sequence: CSAKTTGYEQYF. The CDR3 DNA sequence: TGCAGCGCAAAAACGACGGGTTACGAGCAGTACTTC.

The chain combines TRBV3-1 (or the pseudogene TRBV3-2) with TRBJ1-5; the D gene is possibly TRBD1 (5 bases). Trimming stripped 1 base from V and 4 bases from J, with 11 bases between. The germline V gene encodes CDR1 LGHDT and CDR2 YNNKEL (reference sequence). The CDR3 runs to 15 residues. The CDR3 DNA reads TGTGCCAGCAGCCAAGGGCAGGGAAAGAATCAGCCCCAGCATTTT. It specifies CASSQGQGKNQPQHF.

The V call is TRBV2, the J call TRBJ1-2; 8 nucleotides line up with TRBD1. This CDR3 is built from 14 residues. Trimming took 6 bases from V and 4 from J; bases not matched to a gene: 7. Germline CDR1 and CDR2: SNHLY and FYNNEI. CDR3 amino acids: CASREGQVSYGYTF. CDR3 nucleotide sequence: TGTGCCAGCAGGGAGGGACAGGTATCCTATGGCTACACCTTC.

V usage is TRBV11-2 and J usage is TRBJ2-3; 11 nucleotides agree with TRBD2. The V and J ends lost 1 base and 0 bases, in that order; junction bases with no gene match: 9. CDR3 length equals 19 residues. Germline lookup yields CDR1 SGHAT and CDR2 FQNNGV. The CDR3 sequence is CASSLGRLAGITSTDTQYF. In DNA, the CDR3 is TGTGCCAGCAGCTTAGGCAGACTAGCGGGAATCACTAGCACAGATACGCAGTATTTT.

In this sample, this clone turned up once. The chain is built from TRBV25-1 and TRBJ2-5; 7 positions match TRBD2. CDR3 length: 16 residues. Germline V lookup: CDR1 MGHDK, CDR2 SYGVNS. J was trimmed by 1 base and V by 5 bases; bases with no gene match: 10. The CDR3 region is CASSHTRLATQETQYF. DNA of the CDR3: TGTGCCAGCAGTCACACTAGACTAGCCACCCAAGAGACCCAGTACTTC.

The DNA for the CDR3 is TGTGCCAGCAGCTTATATGACAGGGAGGATGGCTACACCTTC. This translates into CASSLYDREDGYTF. The chain uses TRBV7-8 and TRBJ1-2; the match to TRBD1 covers 7 bases. Germline CDR1 and CDR2: SGHVS and FQNEAQ. Trimming cost V 2 bases and J 6 bases; bases outside gene matches: 6. The CDR3 spans 14 residues. Full variable domain (remainder filled in from reference TRBV7-8 and TRBJ1-2): GAGVSQSPRYKVAKRGQDVALRCDPISGHVSLFWYQQALGQGPEFLTYFQNEAQLDKSGLPSDRFFAERPEGSVSTLKIQRTQQEDSAVYLCASSLYDREDGYTFGSGTRLTVV.

The chain couples TRBV5-6 to TRBJ2-5, with D unclear. The V end was cut by 0 bases, the J end by 0 bases, with 9 bases between. Germline V gives CDR1 SGHDT, CDR2 YYEEEE. The CDR3 spans 15 residues. The CDR3 sequence: CASSLESQDQETQYF. The CDR3 nucleotides are TGTGCCAGCAGCTTGGAATCCCAGGACCAAGAGACCCAGTACTTC.